A selection of T cell receptor beta chains follows, all from one sample in a study of vaccination and CD4 T cells after COVID-19. No antigen is known for these receptors. TCRdb fed the PCR reads into MiXCR, producing one record per CDR3 protein. The sample lists around 15,000 distinct CDR3 sequences; around 48% were seen once. The sample consisted of CD4+ T cells from blood, cultured in vitro, taken before SARS-CoV-2 vaccination. The receptors come from a human donor who had recovered from COVID-19. The conserved cysteine and the conserved F or W are not part of the CDR3 here. Clone size, where shown, is once, few, many, or a class for clones that have expanded.

size: -; V: TRBV7-3; CDR3: ASSRTSGSLSTDTQY
size: few; V: TRBV3-1; CDR3: ASSQTPGQREAF
size: few; V: TRBV2; CDR3: ASLKRREETQY
size: -; V: TRBV4-1; CDR3: ASSQEGGVVYAEAF
size: -; V: TRBV12-5; CDR3: ASGRQDGETQY
size: once; V: TRBV7-8; CDR3: ASSWGPNTEAF
size: -; V: TRBV25-1; CDR3: ASSDSSRDAGELF
size: -; V: TRBV28; CDR3: ASSFGGDGYT
size: few; V: TRBV19; CDR3: ASSMGLAPSTDTQY
size: -; V: TRBV6-1; CDR3: ASRMGQTYEQY
size: few; V: TRBV6-1; CDR3: ASSRTGDTEAF
size: few; V: TRBV6-1; CDR3: ASSESEQGFSPLH
size: few; V: TRBV15; CDR3: ATSRNTDTQY
size: -; V: TRBV20-1; CDR3: SARDPGQGYEQY
size: -; V: TRBV3-1; CDR3: ASSGQKGPEQF
size: few; V: TRBV20-1; CDR3: SVWTSGIYNEQF
size: few; V: TRBV10-3; CDR3: AISEPDRVSGYT
size: -; V: TRBV6-1; CDR3: ASSGVSSVQETQY
size: -; V: TRBV11-2; CDR3: ASSTGLAGVGPEQY
size: few; V: TRBV20-1; CDR3: SARAVGGSPLH
size: -; V: TRBV2; CDR3: ASSQGGSNQPQH
size: few; V: TRBV2; CDR3: ASTPGGGETQY
size: -; V: TRBV6-1; CDR3: ASSPTGGFREQY
size: -; V: TRBV20-1; CDR3: SASGGTNTEAF
size: -; V: TRBV5-1; CDR3: ASSLTGEGPGTQY
size: -; V: TRBV20-1; CDR3: SAISSGRAVDEQF
size: -; V: TRBV18; CDR3: ASSLQQGGYGYT
size: -; V: TRBV3-1; CDR3: ASSQEGTGPNNEQF
size: -; V: TRBV5-4; CDR3: ASSRGIMNTEAF
size: -; V: TRBV6-5; CDR3: ASSYSKGNRVGLASNTGELF